These 30 T cell receptor beta chains share one sample of origin, sequenced in a study of T cells in Graves' hyperthyroidism and ophthalmopathy. RNA transcripts were the template for amplifying TCR beta CDR3 regions. Researchers ran a first-round RT-PCR on the TCR CDR3 using the HTBI primer set. TCRdb itself ran the multiplex PCR reads through MiXCR, one entry per CDR3 protein. The data hold under 350,000 distinct CDR3 sequences, with over 20% observed a single time. Specimen: blood. These receptors were collected from a woman between 45 and 60 years old with Graves' hyperthyroidism.

This clonotype was recorded many times. The chain employs TRBV6-1 and TRBJ1-1; possible D gene TRBD1, 5 bases. CDR1 is MNHNS, CDR2 SASEGT, per germline. Trimming removed 2 bases from V and 1 base from J, with 5 bases in between. CDR3 length: 13 amino acids. The CDR3 reads CASSETGNTEAFF. In DNA form, the CDR3 reads TGTGCCAGCAGTGAAACAGGGAACACTGAAGCTTTCTTT.

To note about this clonotype: At one end, the junction sequence differs from germline, possibly due to a read error. The rearrangement joins TRBV29-1 to TRBJ2-7; 8 bases are shared with TRBD2. The germline CDR1 and CDR2 sequences are SQVTM and ANQGSEA. The CDR3 is made up of 13 amino acids. In DNA form, the CDR3 reads TGCAGCGTTGAAGGCCGGGGGGGGCACGAGCAGTGCTTC. It encodes CSVEGRGGHEQCF.

This clonotype was seen ten or more times. This sequence joins TRBV30 and TRBJ2-4; D gene unclear. Between the trimmed V and J ends, which lost 5 bases and 6 bases, there was a span of 11 bases. CDR3 length equals 12 residues. The germline gives CDR1 GTSNPN, CDR2 SVGIG (reference sequence). This CDR3 is CAWGFGRNIQYF. Written as DNA, the CDR3 is TGTGCCTGGGGCTTTGGTAGAAACATTCAGTACTTC. Variable domain in full (rest from reference TRBV30 and TRBJ2-4): SQTIHQWPATLVQPVGSPLSLECTVEGTSNPNLYWYRQAAGRGLQLLFYSVGIGQISSEVPQNLSASRPQDRQFILSSKKLLLSDSGFYLCAWGFGRNIQYFGAGTRLSVL.

This clonotype was seen repeatedly, ten times or more. The J gene is TRBJ2-6, the V gene TRBV11-2, with 8 bases matching TRBD1. Germline assignment: CDR1 SGHAT and CDR2 FQNNGV. V shed 4 bases and J 3 bases; nucleotides not matched to a gene: 5. The CDR3 covers 16 residues. The CDR3 loop reads CASSSTGGGGANVLTF. The DNA of the CDR3 is TGTGCCAGCAGCTCAACAGGGGGAGGTGGGGCCAACGTCCTGACTTTC.

This clonotype was found a few times. V gene TRBV4-1 combines with J gene TRBJ1-2, with 8 bases fitting TRBD1. This CDR3 has 15 amino acids. The germline gives CDR1 MGHRA, CDR2 YSYEKL. The trim removed 1 base at V and 3 bases at J, leaving 4 bases unmatched. The CDR3 sequence is CASSQGAQGDYGYTF. In nucleotides, the CDR3 is TGCGCCAGCAGCCAAGGGGCACAGGGGGACTATGGCTACACCTTC.

This clonotype came up many times. The chain uses TRBV7-9 and TRBJ2-3, with 8 bases matching TRBD2. The V segment lost 1 base and the J segment 5 bases; nucleotides outside the gene matches: 8. The germline CDR1 and CDR2 sequences are SEHNR and FQNEAQ (reference sequence). The CDR3 consists of 16 residues. The CDR3, as DNA: TGTGCCAGCAGCTTAGGGCCCCGGGCGGGAGGAGATACGCAGTATTTT. This codes for CASSLGPRAGGDTQYF.

The chain carries TRBV6-1 and TRBJ2-3; D is perhaps TRBD1 (5 bases). V lost 3 bases, J lost 7 bases, and 14 bases lay in between. Germline V gene sequence: CDR1 MNHNS, CDR2 SASEGT. This CDR3 is 14 amino acids long. CDR3 coding DNA: TGTGCCAGCAGTGACCCAGGGATTTCGAATACGCAGTATTTT. This sequence encodes CASSDPGISNTQYF.

This clonotype has ten or more counts. The V call is TRBV7-9, the J call TRBJ2-1; 7 nucleotides match TRBD2. J lost 5 bases, V lost 3 bases, and 10 bases had no gene match. Germline V gene lookup returns CDR1 SEHNR and CDR2 FQNEAQ (reference sequence). This CDR3 contains 16 residues. Here the CDR3 DNA reads TGTGCCAGCAGCTTCGAATCAGGGAGGGGTAACAATGAGCAGTTCTTC. Its protein is CASSFESGRGNNEQFF.

This clonotype was picked up a small number of times. The chain combines TRBV20-1 with TRBJ2-5; maybe TRBD2 (6 bases). Germline CDR1 DFQATT, CDR2 SNEGSKA (reference sequence). Trimming left V 4 bases short and J 1 base short, with 22 bases between. CDR3 size: 17 residues. The CDR3 sequence: CSAIDAHLAGIQETQYF. CDR3 nucleotides: TGCAGTGCTATAGACGCTCACCTGGCGGGGATCCAAGAGACCCAGTACTTC.

This clonotype was recorded at least ten times. The chain carries TRBV28 and TRBJ1-6, with a tentative D call TRBD1 (5 bases). The CDR3 is 15 residues long. From germline, CDR1 is MDHEN and CDR2 SYDVKM. With 3 bases removed from V and 11 bases from J, the gap between germline ends came to 17 bases. The CDR3 DNA follows: TGTGCCAGCAGTTTGGAAGGGGCAGGGCGGCCACCCCTCCACTTT. Translating it yields CASSLEGAGRPPLHF.

This chain links TRBV28 with TRBJ2-2; 8 bases line up with TRBD2. Germline V gene lookup returns CDR1 MDHEN and CDR2 SYDVKM. The CDR3 covers 16 residues. Losses at the gene ends were 6 bases for V and 1 base for J; bases not matched to a gene: 7. The CDR3 DNA is TGTGCCAGCAGATCCAGGGGACTAGGGAACACCGGGGAGCTGTTTTTT. This sequence encodes CASRSRGLGNTGELFF.

The gene calls are TRBV20-1 and TRBJ2-5; possibly TRBD1 for D (6 bases). Germline-derived CDR1 and CDR2 are DFQATT and SNEGSKA (reference sequence). V lost 5 bases and J lost 1, with 11 bases in between. CDR3 length: 13 residues. CDR3 sequence reads: CSAQGSLQETQYF. CDR3 bases: TGCAGTGCTCAGGGGTCCCTCCAAGAGACCCAGTACTTC.

This clonotype was found many times. The CDR3 coding sequence is TGTGCCACCAGTGATGGGCCAGTAGAGACCCAGTACTTC. Protein: CATSDGPVETQYF. The rearrangement uses TRBV24-1 and TRBJ2-5; D is uncertain. There are 13 residues in the CDR3. Germline values: CDR1 KGHDR, CDR2 SFDVKD. The V end was cut by 3 bases, the J end by 4 bases, with 8 bases between.

This clonotype was observed many times. This sequence joins TRBV30 and TRBJ1-4; D remains ambiguous. The CDR3 is made up of 12 amino acids. Trimming left V 4 bases short and J 8 bases short, with 11 bases between. The germline CDR1 and CDR2 sequences are GTSNPN and SVGIG (reference sequence). Here the CDR3 DNA reads TGTGCCTGGAATGTTGGGGTGGAAAAACTGTTTTTT. This codes for CAWNVGVEKLFF.

This clonotype was observed a handful of times. The rearrangement joins TRBV7-9 to TRBJ1-1; tentatively, D is TRBD1 (6 bases). The CDR3 has 13 amino acids. Trimming cost V 0 bases and J 10 bases, with 12 bases left between them. Germline V gene sequence: CDR1 SEHNR, CDR2 FQNEAQ (reference sequence). The CDR3 sequence: CASSLAQGRGAFF. In DNA, the CDR3 is TGTGCCAGCAGCTTAGCCCAGGGGCGAGGAGCTTTCTTT.

This clonotype occurred many times. The rearrangement joins TRBV28 to TRBJ1-4, with TRBD1 identical over 7 bases. Germline values: CDR1 MDHEN, CDR2 SYDVKM. This CDR3 comprises 16 residues. V was clipped by 4 bases and J by 0 bases; unmatched bases: 5. In DNA, the CDR3 is TGTGCCAGCAGTTCCCCTACAGGGGCAACTAATGAAAAACTGTTTTTT. This gives the protein CASSSPTGATNEKLFF.

This chain links TRBV14 with TRBJ2-4; no clear D gene. V was pared by 0 bases and J by 6 bases, with 6 bases between. The CDR3 runs 13 residues. Germline loops: CDR1 SGHDN, CDR2 FVKESK. The CDR3 spells CASSQDRGNIQYF. In DNA, the CDR3 is TGTGCCAGCAGCCAAGATCGCGGAAACATTCAGTACTTC.

This clonotype was observed many times. The V and J genes are TRBV19 and TRBJ1-1; 8 bases match TRBD1. The ends lost 4 bases at V and 0 bases at J; junction bases unmatched: 7. The germline V gene encodes CDR1 LNHDA and CDR2 SQIVND (reference sequence). This CDR3 comprises 16 residues. The CDR3 reads CASSTRTGTMNTEAFF. CDR3 bases: TGTGCCAGTAGTACCAGGACAGGGACCATGAACACTGAAGCTTTCTTT.

The chain recombines TRBV19 with TRBJ2-1, with D tentatively TRBD1 (5 bases). CDR3 size: 14 residues. From germline, CDR1 is LNHDA and CDR2 SQIVND (reference sequence). Deletions cut 4 bases from V and 0 bases from J, with 7 bases between. CDR3 amino acids: CASSTRDSYNEQFF. The CDR3 region has the DNA TGTGCCAGTAGTACCAGGGACTCCTACAATGAGCAGTTCTTC. The whole variable domain, filled in from reference TRBV19 and TRBJ2-1, reads DGGITQSPKYLFRKEGQNVTLSCEQNLNHDAMYWYRQDPGQGLRLIYYSQIVNDFQKGDIAEGYSVSREKKESFPLTVTSAQKNPTAFYLCASSTRDSYNEQFFGPGTRLTVL.

CDR3: CASSISGVNQPQHF. CDR3 in DNA: TGTGCCAGTAGTATTTCAGGTGTCAATCAGCCCCAGCATTTT. This chain joins TRBV19 and TRBJ1-5; D unresolved. CDR3 size: 14 residues. CDR1 and CDR2 from the germline V gene are LNHDA and SQIVND (reference sequence). The V gene lost 3 bases and the J gene lost 3 bases, with 9 bases spanning the gap.

CDR3 loop: CASSPQNIYEQYF. CDR3 sequence (DNA): TGTGCCAGCAGCCCGCAGAATATCTACGAGCAGTACTTC. The rearrangement joins TRBV3-1 to TRBJ2-7, with D unclear. The CDR3 consists of 13 residues. From germline, CDR1 is LGHDT and CDR2 YNNKEL (reference sequence). V lost 4 bases to trimming and J lost 3 bases, with 10 bases between them.

The chain joins TRBV9 to TRBJ2-3, with a tentative D call TRBD2 (5 bases). The V gene's germline CDR1 is SGDLS and CDR2 YYNGEE. The V end was cut by 4 bases, the J end by 5 bases, with 17 bases between. This CDR3 has 15 amino acids. The CDR3 DNA reads TGTGCCAGCAGCCCCGGTGAGCGGACTTTAGATACGCAGTATTTT. Translation gives CASSPGERTLDTQYF.

This clonotype occurred once. V and J are TRBV11-3 and TRBJ2-1, with 8 bases aligning to TRBD2. CDR1 is SGHNT and CDR2 is YENEEA in the germline V gene. This CDR3 is built from 16 residues. The J segment lost 3 bases and the V segment lost 4 bases, leaving 8 bases of the junction unmatched. In nucleotides, the CDR3 is TGTGCCAGCAGCTCACGTCCCGGGAGGGACTACAATGAGCAGTTCTTC. Its translation: CASSSRPGRDYNEQFF. Full variable domain (missing parts from reference TRBV11-3 and TRBJ2-1): EAGVVQSPRYKIIEKKQPVAFWCNPISGHNTLYWYLQNLGQGPELLIRYENEEAVDDSQLPKDRFSAERLKGVDSTLKIQPAELGDSAVYLCASSSRPGRDYNEQFFGPGTRLTVL.

The chain carries TRBV28 and TRBJ2-7; unclear D gene. The CDR3 consists of 14 residues. The V end was cut by 6 bases, the J end by 0 bases, with 12 bases between. Looked up from germline, CDR1 is MDHEN and CDR2 is SYDVKM. In nucleotides, the CDR3 is TGTGCCAGCAGCTCAACTTCAAGCTCCTACGAGCAGTACTTC. It translates to CASSSTSSSYEQYF.

This clonotype was seen repeatedly, ten times or more. The CDR3 here is CASSFSGRFGNEQFF. The CDR3 DNA reads as TGTGCCAGCAGCTTTTCAGGGAGATTCGGCAATGAGCAGTTCTTC. V usage is TRBV7-2 and J usage is TRBJ2-1; D possibly uses TRBD1 or TRBD2 (5 bases each). With 3 bases removed from V and 6 bases from J, the gap between germline ends came to 15 bases. The CDR3 covers 15 residues. CDR1 is SGHTA, CDR2 FQGNSA, per germline.

This clonotype occurred many times. The chain employs TRBV7-2 and TRBJ2-7, with D perhaps given as TRBD1 or TRBD2 (5 bases each). The V end was cut by 0 bases, the J end by 4 bases, with 16 bases between. CDR1 is SGHTA and CDR2 is FQGNSA in the germline V gene. The CDR3 has 16 amino acids. The CDR3 protein is CASSLAGPSRGYEQYF. The CDR3 DNA is TGTGCCAGCAGCTTAGCGGGACCTTCAAGGGGTTACGAGCAGTACTTC.

The chain joins TRBV29-1 to TRBJ2-1, with D maybe TRBD2 (6 bases). V lost 7 bases and J 0 bases, leaving 16 bases between the germline ends. Germline CDR1 SQVTM, CDR2 ANQGSEA. There are 15 residues in the CDR3. CDR3 coding DNA: TGCAGCGGTGCCGGGACTCTCAGCTCCTACAATGAGCAGTTCTTC. Amino acids: CSGAGTLSSYNEQFF.

This clonotype was counted ten times or more. The chain is built from TRBV2 and TRBJ2-1, with D possibly matching TRBD1 (6 bases). This CDR3 has 15 amino acids. Looked up from germline, CDR1 is SNHLY and CDR2 is FYNNEI. V was clipped by 3 bases and J by 7 bases, with 16 bases between them. Here the CDR3 DNA reads TGTGCCAGCAGTGATGGGGTAGTCCAGGGGAATGAGCAGTTCTTC. This translates into CASSDGVVQGNEQFF. Full variable domain (outside the CDR3, taken from reference TRBV2 and TRBJ2-1): EPEVTQTPSHQVTQMGQEVILRCVPISNHLYFYWYRQILGQKVEFLVSFYNNEISEKSEIFDDQFSVERPDGSNFTLKIRSTKLEDSAMYFCASSDGVVQGNEQFFGPGTRLTVL.

This clonotype was recorded a few times. The chain couples TRBV29-1 to TRBJ2-1; a weak D match, TRBD1 (6 bases). Germline V gene lookup returns CDR1 SQVTM and CDR2 ANQGSEA. V lost 4 bases and J lost 7, with 11 bases in between. This CDR3 comprises 12 residues. The CDR3 protein is CSVAGVVNEQFF. The CDR3 DNA reads as TGCAGCGTTGCAGGGGTGGTGAATGAGCAGTTCTTC.

Ten or more counts support this clonotype. The rearrangement uses TRBV5-1 and TRBJ1-6; D call uncertain. Trimming stripped 7 bases from V and 3 bases from J, with 5 bases between. Germline CDR1 SGHRS, CDR2 YFSETQ. There are 12 residues in the CDR3. In nucleotides, the CDR3 is TGCGCCAGCCAAGACTATAATTCACCCCTCCACTTT. Translated: CASQDYNSPLHF. Filled out from reference TRBV5-1 and TRBJ1-6, the complete variable domain reads KAGVTQTPRYLIKTRGQQVTLSCSPISGHRSVSWYQQTPGQGLQFLFEYFSETQRNKGNFPGRFSGRQFSNSRSEMNVSTLELGDSALYLCASQDYNSPLHFGNGTRLTVT.